These 18 T cell receptor beta chains were all obtained from the same sample, sequenced in a study of radiation and T cells in renal cell carcinoma. This sample's time point: blood 4 weeks post-SBRT, at nephrectomy. Treatment denoted: 15 Gy SBRT to primary tumor, nephrectomy 4 weeks later. TCRdb keeps only in-frame clones here, not all; method: immunoSEQ multiplex PCR. Found here are about 86,000 clones, around four fifths of them singletons; the top ten hold roughly a tenth. The specimen was blood, collected from a patient whose treatment included radiotherapy and nephrectomy. These receptors originate from a man in his fifties or sixties with renal cell carcinoma.

This clone has just one count. CDR3 bases: TGCGCCAGCAGCTTTTCTAGCGGGAGTTTCTACGAGCAGTACTTC. This encodes CASSFSSGSFYEQYF. The chain couples TRBV5-1 to TRBJ2-7; 10 positions match TRBD2. The CDR3 sequence is 15 residues long. Looked up from germline, CDR1 is SGHRS and CDR2 is YFSETQ. Germline trimming cut 2 bases from V and 3 bases from J; bases unmatched to any gene: 5.

CDR3 bases: TGTGCCAGCAACCAGGGACAGGGCGGAGGTGAGCAGTTCTTC. Its translation: CASNQGQGGGEQFF. The rearrangement links TRBV2 to TRBJ2-1; TRBD1 matches at 9 bases. Unmatched junction bases numbered 10, after V lost 7 bases and J lost 9 bases. This CDR3 comprises 14 residues. Germline V gene lookup returns CDR1 SNHLY and CDR2 FYNNEI.

The chain has TRBV7-2 and TRBJ1-5; D is undetermined. The V end was cut by 3 bases, the J end by 5 bases, with 8 bases between. The CDR3 loop spans 13 amino acids. The germline V gene encodes CDR1 SGHTA and CDR2 FQGNSA. CDR3 nucleotides: TGTGCCAGCAGCTTTGATTTGGATCAGCCCCAGCATTTT. Protein product: CASSFDLDQPQHF.

The chain employs TRBV30 and TRBJ1-6; D is unresolved. The V end lost 3 bases, the J end lost 11 bases, and 11 bases lay between the germline ends. There are 12 residues in the CDR3. Germline V gene sequence: CDR1 GTSNPN, CDR2 SVGIG (reference sequence). The CDR3 nucleotides are TGTGCCTGGAGCGCACTGGGGACACCCCTCCACTTT. Translation: CAWSALGTPLHF.

By its share, this clone is medium-sized. The chain is built from TRBV11-2 and TRBJ2-1; 8 nucleotides align to TRBD1. CDR1 is SGHAT, CDR2 FQNNGV, per germline. After removal of 0 bases from V and 4 bases from J, the junction contained 8 bases not matched to a gene. This CDR3 has 17 residues. The DNA for the CDR3 is TGTGCCAGCAGCTTAGAGTACTTGGACAGGGTGTACAATGAGCAGTTCTTC. This translates into CASSLEYLDRVYNEQFF.

CDR3 residues: CASSQDPEGAYRSYEQYF. The CDR3 region has the DNA TGCGCCAGCAGCCAAGATCCGGAGGGGGCGTACCGTTCCTACGAGCAGTACTTC. The V gene is TRBV4-1, the J gene TRBJ2-7; tentatively, D is TRBD1 (7 bases). Germline V lookup: CDR1 MGHRA, CDR2 YSYEKL. The CDR3 runs 18 residues. Between the trimmed V and J ends, which lost 0 bases and 1 base, there was a span of 19 bases.

This sequence joins TRBV27 and TRBJ1-3; D possibly corresponds to TRBD1 (5 bases). The V gene lost 2 bases and the J gene lost 3 bases, with 11 bases spanning the gap. The CDR3 has 15 residues. Germline V CDR1 and CDR2: MNHEY, SMNVEV (reference sequence). In DNA form, the CDR3 reads TGTGCCAGCAGTTTAAAGTCCAGGGATGGAAACACCATATATTTT. It codes for CASSLKSRDGNTIYF.

The CDR3 bases are TGTGCCAGCAGCCCCTCTGGACTAGCGGGTTTCGCGGGTAATGAGCAGTTCTTC. Protein product: CASSPSGLAGFAGNEQFF. The rearrangement links TRBV9 to TRBJ2-1; the match to TRBD2 covers 11 bases. The CDR3 consists of 18 residues. The V and J ends lost 4 bases and 7 bases, in that order; junction bases with no gene match: 16. Germline values: CDR1 SGDLS, CDR2 YYNGEE. The whole variable domain, filled in from reference TRBV9 and TRBJ2-1, reads DSGVTQTPKHLITATGQRVTLRCSPRSGDLSVYWYQQSLDQGLQFLIQYYNGEERAKGNILERFSAQQFPDLHSELNLSSLELGDSALYFCASSPSGLAGFAGNEQFFGPGTRLTVL.

CDR3 loop: CASSFSYATNEKLFF. In DNA form, the CDR3 reads TGTGCCAGCAGTTTCTCCTATGCAACTAATGAAAAACTGTTTTTT. The V gene is TRBV28, the J gene TRBJ1-4; D gene ambiguous. This CDR3 has 15 amino acids. V lost 3 bases, J lost 0 bases, and 8 bases lay in between. The germline V gene encodes CDR1 MDHEN and CDR2 SYDVKM.

This chain links TRBV5-6 with TRBJ1-2; TRBD1 matches at 9 bases. Trimming removed 3 bases from V and 6 bases from J; junction bases left unmatched: 3. The CDR3 is made up of 13 amino acids. The germline gives CDR1 SGHDT, CDR2 YYEEEE. The CDR3 region is CASSSRDRDGYTF. The CDR3 region has the DNA TGTGCCAGCAGCTCTAGGGACAGGGATGGCTACACCTTC.

This clone was counted once. The chain combines TRBV7-2 with TRBJ2-7, with no clear D. Deletions cut 5 bases from V and 6 bases from J, with 11 bases between. The CDR3 contains 12 residues. CDR1 is SGHTA and CDR2 is FQGNSA in the germline V gene. CDR3 residues: CASSVNYVEQYF. CDR3 sequence (DNA): TGTGCCAGCAGCGTGAATTATGTCGAGCAGTACTTC.

In its sample, this clone was seen once. V and J are TRBV9 and TRBJ2-2; tentatively, D is TRBD1 or TRBD2 (5 bases each). CDR1 is SGDLS, CDR2 YYNGEE, per germline. V was cut by 6 bases and J by 4 bases, with 16 bases left in between. The CDR3 consists of 15 residues. The CDR3 DNA reads TGTGCCAGCACCCGTATGGGGGAAAGCACCGGGGAGCTGTTTTTT. It codes for CASTRMGESTGELFF.

This chain links TRBV2 with TRBJ1-5; 8 positions agree with TRBD1. V was pared by 3 bases and J by 4 bases, with 2 bases of the junction left unmatched. This CDR3 is 14 amino acids long. Germline CDR1 and CDR2: SNHLY and FYNNEI. The CDR3 protein is CASSEGQENQPQHF. CDR3 DNA sequence: TGTGCCAGCAGTGAGGGACAGGAAAATCAGCCCCAGCATTTT.

V usage is TRBV27 and J usage is TRBJ1-2; TRBD1 is a possible D gene (6 bases). The CDR3 runs to 13 residues. The germline V gene encodes CDR1 MNHEY and CDR2 SMNVEV (reference sequence). The germline V and J ends were trimmed by 5 bases and 8 bases, with 15 bases remaining between them. Written as DNA, the CDR3 is TGTGCCAGCAGTCCCCACAGGGAGGGGGGCTACACCTTC. Residues: CASSPHREGGYTF.

The V and J genes are TRBV7-9 and TRBJ1-5; no clear D. Germline CDR1 and CDR2: SEHNR and FQNEAQ (reference sequence). This CDR3 has 12 amino acids. Trimming stripped 5 bases from V and 5 bases from J, with 7 bases between. In DNA, the CDR3 is TGTGCCAGCAGCCCCACCGATCAGCCCCAGCATTTT. Translated, it gives CASSPTDQPQHF.

The gene calls are TRBV28 and TRBJ2-7; 11 bases are a match to TRBD1. CDR3 length: 15 amino acids. V gave up 5 bases and J gave up 3 bases; unmatched junction bases: 6. The V gene's germline CDR1 is MDHEN and CDR2 SYDVKM. Written as DNA, the CDR3 is TGTGCCAGCAGTCCGGGGACAGGGGGGATCTACGAGCAGTACTTC. Amino acid sequence: CASSPGTGGIYEQYF.

The chain couples TRBV6-5 to TRBJ1-1, with D perhaps TRBD1 (5 bases). Germline CDR1 MNHEY, CDR2 SVGAGI. V lost 5 bases to trimming and J lost 1 base, with 14 bases between them. The CDR3 has 15 amino acids. The CDR3 region is CASSRIRDGNTEAFF. The CDR3 DNA is TGTGCCAGCAGTCGAATCCGGGACGGGAACACTGAAGCTTTCTTT.

The chain has TRBV4-1 and TRBJ1-5, with D perhaps TRBD1 (6 bases). The V end was cut by 1 base, the J end by 6 bases, with 16 bases between. In germline, CDR1 is MGHRA, CDR2 YSYEKL. This CDR3 is built from 16 residues. CDR3 coding DNA: TGCGCCAGCAGCCAAGCCCTCAGGGGACTCGGTCAGCCCCAGCATTTT. Residues: CASSQALRGLGQPQHF.